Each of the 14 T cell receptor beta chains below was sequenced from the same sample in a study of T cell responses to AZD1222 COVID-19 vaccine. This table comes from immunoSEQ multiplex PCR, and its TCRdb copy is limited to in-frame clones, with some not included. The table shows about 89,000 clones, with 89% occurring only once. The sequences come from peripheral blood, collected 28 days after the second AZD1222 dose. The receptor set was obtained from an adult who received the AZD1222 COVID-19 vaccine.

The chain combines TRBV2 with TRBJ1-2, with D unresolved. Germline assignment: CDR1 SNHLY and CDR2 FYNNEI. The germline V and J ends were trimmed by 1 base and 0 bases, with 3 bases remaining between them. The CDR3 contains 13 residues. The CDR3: CASSEDTNYGYTF. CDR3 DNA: TGTGCCAGCAGTGAAGATACTAACTATGGCTACACCTTC.

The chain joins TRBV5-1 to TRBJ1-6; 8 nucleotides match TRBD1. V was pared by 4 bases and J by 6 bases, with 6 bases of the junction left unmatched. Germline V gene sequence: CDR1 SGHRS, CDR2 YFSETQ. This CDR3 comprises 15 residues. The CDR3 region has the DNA TGCGCCAGCAGCCTGACCGGGACAGGTAATTCACCCCTCCACTTT. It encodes CASSLTGTGNSPLHF.

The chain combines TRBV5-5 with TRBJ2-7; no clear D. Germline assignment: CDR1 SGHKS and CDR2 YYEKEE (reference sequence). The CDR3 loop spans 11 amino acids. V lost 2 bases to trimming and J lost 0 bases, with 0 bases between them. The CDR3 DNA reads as TGTGCCAGCAGCTTCTCCTACGAGCAGTACTTC. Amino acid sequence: CASSFSYEQYF.

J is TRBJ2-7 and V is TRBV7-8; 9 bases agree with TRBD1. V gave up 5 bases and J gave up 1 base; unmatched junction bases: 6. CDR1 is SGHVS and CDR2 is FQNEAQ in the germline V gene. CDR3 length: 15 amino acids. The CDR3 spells CASSARQGGSYEQYF. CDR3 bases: TGTGCCAGCAGCGCCAGACAGGGGGGATCCTACGAGCAGTACTTC.

CDR3 amino acids: CASSLAVWDFMNTEAFF. As DNA, the CDR3 is TGTGCCAGCAGCTTAGCTGTTTGGGACTTCATGAACACTGAAGCTTTCTTT. The V and J genes are TRBV7-6 and TRBJ1-1; tentatively, D is TRBD1 (5 bases). V gave up 0 bases and J gave up 0 bases, with 14 bases separating them. The germline V gene has CDR1 SGHVS and CDR2 FNYEAQ. CDR3 size: 17 residues. The full variable domain, rest sourced from reference TRBV7-6 and TRBJ1-1, is GAGVSQSPRYKVTKRGQDVALRCDPISGHVSLYWYRQALGQGPEFLTYFNYEAQQDKSGLPNDRFSAERPEGSISTLTIQRTEQRDSAMYRCASSLAVWDFMNTEAFFGQGTRLTVV.

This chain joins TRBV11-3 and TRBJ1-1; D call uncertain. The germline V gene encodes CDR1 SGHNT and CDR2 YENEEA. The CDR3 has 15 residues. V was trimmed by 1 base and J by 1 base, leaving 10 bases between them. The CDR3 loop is CASSLVGTANTEAFF. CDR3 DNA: TGTGCCAGCAGCTTAGTTGGTACGGCGAACACTGAAGCTTTCTTT.

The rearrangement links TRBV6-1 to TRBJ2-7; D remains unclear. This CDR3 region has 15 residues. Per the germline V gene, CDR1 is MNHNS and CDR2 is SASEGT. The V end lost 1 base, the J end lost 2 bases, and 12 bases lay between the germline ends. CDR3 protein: CASSEGIGSPYEQYF. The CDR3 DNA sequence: TGTGCCAGCAGTGAAGGGATCGGGTCTCCCTACGAGCAGTACTTC.

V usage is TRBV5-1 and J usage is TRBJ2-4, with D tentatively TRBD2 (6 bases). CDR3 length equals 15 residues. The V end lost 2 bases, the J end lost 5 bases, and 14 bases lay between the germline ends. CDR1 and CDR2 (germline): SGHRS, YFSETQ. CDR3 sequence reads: CASSLTGTGENIQYF. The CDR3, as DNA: TGCGCCAGCAGCTTAACCGGGACGGGGGAAAACATTCAGTACTTC.

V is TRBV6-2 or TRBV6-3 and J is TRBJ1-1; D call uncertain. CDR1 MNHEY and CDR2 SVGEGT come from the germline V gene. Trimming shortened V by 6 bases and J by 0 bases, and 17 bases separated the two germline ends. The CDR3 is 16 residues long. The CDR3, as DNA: TGTGCCAGCAGCTGGCCGGTTGTAGAGATGAACACTGAAGCTTTCTTT. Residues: CASSWPVVEMNTEAFF.

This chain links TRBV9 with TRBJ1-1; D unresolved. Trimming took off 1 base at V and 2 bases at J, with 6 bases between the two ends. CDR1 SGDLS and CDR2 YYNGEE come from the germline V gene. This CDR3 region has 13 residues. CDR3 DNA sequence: TGTGCCAGCAGCGTAAGACCAAACACTGAAGCTTTCTTT. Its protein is CASSVRPNTEAFF.

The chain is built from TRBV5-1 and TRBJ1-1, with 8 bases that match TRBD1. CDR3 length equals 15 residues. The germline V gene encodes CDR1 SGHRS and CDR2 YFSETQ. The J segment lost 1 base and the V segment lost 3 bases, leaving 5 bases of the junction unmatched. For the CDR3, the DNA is TGCGCCAGCAGCTCCACAGGACAGGGGAACACTGAAGCTTTCTTT. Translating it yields CASSSTGQGNTEAFF.

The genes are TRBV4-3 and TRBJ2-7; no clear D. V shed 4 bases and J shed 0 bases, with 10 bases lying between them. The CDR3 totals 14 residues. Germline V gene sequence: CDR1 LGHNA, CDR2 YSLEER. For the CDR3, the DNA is TGCGCCAGCAGCCCAAGGGTGACCTCCTACGAGCAGTACTTC. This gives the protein CASSPRVTSYEQYF.

The CDR3 coding sequence is TGTGCCAGCAGCTTGGTGGGGAGTAGCACTGAAGCTTTCTTT. The encoded protein is CASSLVGSSTEAFF. The chain employs TRBV5-6 and TRBJ1-1, with D unclear. The CDR3 totals 14 residues. Trimming left V 0 bases short and J 4 bases short, with 10 bases between. Germline V CDR1 and CDR2: SGHDT, YYEEEE.

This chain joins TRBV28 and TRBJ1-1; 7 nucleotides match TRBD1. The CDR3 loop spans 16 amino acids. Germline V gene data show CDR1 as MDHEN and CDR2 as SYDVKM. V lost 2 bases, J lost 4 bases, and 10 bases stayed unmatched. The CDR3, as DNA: TGTGCCAGCAGTTTAATCACCCCCGGGACAGTCACTGAAGCTTTCTTT. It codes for CASSLITPGTVTEAFF. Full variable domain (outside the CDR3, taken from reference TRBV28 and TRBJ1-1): DVKVTQSSRYLVKRTGEKVFLECVQDMDHENMFWYRQDPGLGLRLIYFSYDVKMKEKGDIPEGYSVSREKKERFSLILESASTNQTSMYLCASSLITPGTVTEAFFGQGTRLTVV.